What follows are 24 T cell receptor beta chains derived from one specimen sequenced in a study of shared clonotypes between healthy human individuals. The table came from immunoSEQ multiplex PCR; TCRdb's copy has only in-frame clones and leaves some out. The profile shows about 2.3 million clones, 85% to 95% of them singletons. Sequenced input: naive CD4+ T cells from PBMCs. The subset: CD45RA+ positively selected. The receptor set was obtained from a man aged 18 to 30 in good health. Some clones in this sample may be carry-over from other donors' samples.

A remark on this clone: This same CDR3 is encoded by further DNA sequences in the sample. The CDR3 spells CASSPRGSGNQPQHF. DNA of the CDR3: TGTGCCAGCAGCCCGCGGGGGAGCGGCAATCAGCCCCAGCATTTT. The gene calls are TRBV28 and TRBJ1-5, with D possibly TRBD1 on 5 matching bases. Trimming stripped 6 bases from V and 2 bases from J, with 14 bases between. CDR1 is MDHEN, CDR2 SYDVKM, per germline. There are 15 residues in the CDR3.

The genes are TRBV5-4 and TRBJ2-7; D possibly corresponds to TRBD2 (7 bases). The CDR3 runs 14 residues. Per germline, CDR1 SGHNT and CDR2 YYREEE (reference sequence). Trimming removed 7 bases at V and 6 bases at J, with 20 bases between. CDR3 coding DNA: TGTGCCAGCCGCGGGGGCGGGACAAATCCCGAGCAGTACTTC. Residues: CASRGGGTNPEQYF.

In its sample, this clone was seen once. In the same sample, other DNA sequences code for this CDR3. The chain joins TRBV7-2 to TRBJ2-2; D tentatively reads TRBD1 or TRBD2 (6 bases each). This CDR3 comprises 15 residues. Germline V gene lookup returns CDR1 SGHTA and CDR2 FQGNSA. V lost 2 bases to trimming and J lost 3 bases, with 10 bases between them. CDR3 residues: CASSLRRGDTGELFF. The CDR3 DNA sequence: TGTGCCAGCAGCTTACGTAGGGGGGACACCGGGGAGCTGTTTTTT.

This chain uses TRBV11-2 with TRBJ2-7; D not resolved. Per germline, CDR1 SGHAT and CDR2 FQNNGV. CDR3 length: 12 amino acids. The V end was cut by 2 bases, the J end by 3 bases, with 5 bases between. The CDR3 DNA reads as TGTGCCAGCAGCTTATGGCGCTACGAGCAGTACTTC. Translating it yields CASSLWRYEQYF.

Worth noting for this clone: Other DNA sequences from this sample encode an identical CDR3 as well. The chain employs TRBV5-1 and TRBJ2-5; the D call may be TRBD1 or TRBD2 (6 bases each). V was pared by 0 bases and J by 3 bases, with 9 bases between. The CDR3 totals 14 residues. Germline loops: CDR1 SGHRS, CDR2 YFSETQ. The CDR3 sequence: CASSLEGGKETQYF. The CDR3 coding sequence is TGCGCCAGCAGCTTGGAGGGGGGTAAAGAGACCCAGTACTTC.

As concerns this clone: Within the sample, other DNA sequences also encode this same CDR3. J is TRBJ1-1 and V is TRBV5-1, with D maybe TRBD1 (5 bases). The V end was cut by 4 bases, the J end by 0 bases, with 7 bases between. This CDR3 is built from 13 residues. The V gene's germline CDR1 is SGHRS and CDR2 YFSETQ. CDR3 region: CASSRQLNTEAFF. DNA for the CDR3: TGCGCCAGCAGCCGACAGTTGAACACTGAAGCTTTCTTT.

This clone showed up just once. The chain has TRBV11-3 and TRBJ2-1; 8 positions agree with TRBD2. The CDR3 loop spans 13 amino acids. Germline CDR1 reads SGHNT; CDR2 reads YENEEA. Trimming took 0 bases from V and 15 from J; bases not matched to a gene: 7. CDR3 in DNA: TGTGCCAGCAGCTTAGATTTGAGCGGGAGTATGTTCTTC. Protein: CASSLDLSGSMFF.

The rearrangement links TRBV5-4 to TRBJ2-5, with 7 bases aligning to TRBD1. Trimming took 0 bases from V and 1 from J; bases not matched to a gene: 3. Germline values: CDR1 SGHNT, CDR2 YYREEE (reference sequence). The CDR3 has 15 amino acids. CDR3 sequence (DNA): TGTGCCAGCAGCTTGGGACAGGGCCCCCAAGAGACCCAGTACTTC. Amino acid sequence: CASSLGQGPQETQYF.

The chain is built from TRBV2 and TRBJ1-2, with D maybe TRBD1 (5 bases). CDR3 size: 19 residues. V was clipped by 11 bases and J by 2 bases, with 33 bases between them. Germline V gives CDR1 SNHLY, CDR2 FYNNEI. The CDR3 protein is CAGGMGSRGGTEPNYGYTF. CDR3 sequence (DNA): TGTGCCGGGGGAATGGGGAGCCGTGGTGGCACAGAACCCAACTATGGCTACACCTTC.

The V gene is TRBV21-1, the J gene TRBJ1-5. TRBV21-1 is a documented pseudogene. This CDR3 has 14 residues. CDR3 sequence reads: CATEEADSNQPQHF. The CDR3 DNA reads as TGTGCCACCGAAGAGGCTGATAGCAATCAGCCCCAGCATTTT.

This chain uses TRBV9 with TRBJ2-3; D unresolved. The germline CDR1 and CDR2 sequences are SGDLS and YYNGEE. This CDR3 region has 15 residues. V was trimmed by 1 base and J by 4 bases, leaving 13 bases between them. The CDR3, as DNA: TGTGCCAGCAGCGTATCGGGTTTGGTGGCAGATACGCAGTATTTT. This encodes CASSVSGLVADTQYF.

This rearrangement joins TRBV7-2 to TRBJ2-3, with D unclear. Trimming removed 0 bases at V and 3 bases at J, with 7 bases between. There are 14 residues in the CDR3. Per germline, CDR1 SGHTA and CDR2 FQGNSA. This CDR3 is CASSLAQNTDTQYF. The CDR3 coding sequence is TGTGCCAGCAGCTTAGCCCAGAATACAGATACGCAGTATTTT. The full variable domain, its missing parts supplied by reference TRBV7-2 and TRBJ2-3, is GAGVSQSPSNKVTEKGKDVELRCDPISGHTALYWYRQSLGQGLEFLIYFQGNSAPDKSGLPSDRFSAERTGGSVSTLTIQRTQQEDSAVYLCASSLAQNTDTQYFGPGTRLTVL.

This chain links TRBV10-3 with TRBJ1-4, with D uncertain. Germline loops: CDR1 ENHRY, CDR2 SYGVKD. The CDR3 runs 14 residues. V gave up 3 bases and J gave up 7 bases, with 12 bases separating them. CDR3 in amino acids: CAISDVGGGEKLFF. The CDR3 DNA follows: TGTGCCATCAGTGATGTAGGAGGCGGTGAAAAACTGTTTTTT.

The chain recombines TRBV11-1 with TRBJ2-7, with D tentatively TRBD2 (5 bases). V lost 5 bases, J lost 7 bases, and 12 bases lay in between. The CDR3 length is 12 residues. Germline assignment: CDR1 SGHAT and CDR2 FQDESV (reference sequence). Here the CDR3 DNA reads TGTGCCAGCAGCCGGGGTGCCGTGGAGCAGTACTTC. Amino acids: CASSRGAVEQYF.

This clone has more than one count but fewer than ten. V usage is TRBV29-1 and J usage is TRBJ1-2, with D possibly matching TRBD1 (5 bases). Germline V gene lookup returns CDR1 SQVTM and CDR2 ANQGSEA. The length of the CDR3 is 13 residues. Deletions cut 3 bases from V and 0 bases from J, with 8 bases between. The CDR3 sequence is CSVDRATNYGYTF. CDR3 in DNA: TGCAGCGTTGACAGGGCCACTAACTATGGCTACACCTTC.

The chain uses TRBV28 and TRBJ1-5; TRBD1 matches at 8 bases. The CDR3 totals 14 residues. Losses at the gene ends were 4 bases for V and 7 bases for J; bases not matched to a gene: 6. Germline CDR1 is MDHEN and CDR2 is SYDVKM. The chain's CDR3 is CASSSGGAGQPQHF. For the CDR3, the DNA is TGTGCCAGCAGTTCAGGGGGCGCGGGACAGCCCCAGCATTTT.

This chain connects TRBV2 to TRBJ2-2, with a possible D match to TRBD1 (6 bases). The CDR3 runs to 16 residues. Germline lookup yields CDR1 SNHLY and CDR2 FYNNEI. V was pared by 4 bases and J by 7 bases, with 19 bases between. This chain's CDR3 is CASSGRQGRYVGELFF. CDR3 DNA: TGTGCCAGCAGTGGTAGGCAGGGGCGTTATGTCGGGGAGCTGTTTTTT.

Only one count was recorded for this clone. The V gene is TRBV9, the J gene TRBJ2-7; 14 nucleotides match TRBD2. V trimming: 3 bases; J trimming: 4 bases; junction bases outside the gene matches: 3. Germline V gives CDR1 SGDLS, CDR2 YYNGEE. The CDR3 contains 15 residues. Here the CDR3 reads CASSEGLAGEYEQYF. The CDR3 DNA follows: TGTGCCAGCAGCGAGGGACTAGCGGGAGAATACGAGCAGTACTTC.

The rearrangement links TRBV5-1 to TRBJ2-5, with TRBD2 matching 12 bases. The CDR3 runs 17 residues. V lost 0 bases and J lost 5; bases outside the gene matches: 8. The germline CDR1 and CDR2 sequences are SGHRS and YFSETQ. The CDR3 here is CASSLAKLAGGLETQYF. The CDR3 nucleotides read TGCGCCAGCAGCTTGGCCAAACTAGCGGGAGGTTTGGAGACCCAGTACTTC.

The chain employs TRBV5-1 and TRBJ1-2, with TRBD1 matching 8 bases. V lost 0 bases to trimming and J lost 8 bases; unmatched junction nucleotides: 9. The CDR3 sequence is 15 residues long. CDR1 SGHRS and CDR2 YFSETQ come from the germline V gene. CDR3 loop: CASSLEGTGDRGYTF. CDR3 DNA sequence: TGCGCCAGCAGCTTGGAGGGGACAGGCGATAGGGGCTACACCTTC.

This chain links TRBV9 with TRBJ1-3, with a possible D match to TRBD1 (5 bases). This CDR3 contains 16 residues. Between the trimmed V and J ends, which lost 0 bases and 3 bases, there was a span of 13 bases. Germline lookup yields CDR1 SGDLS and CDR2 YYNGEE. CDR3 sequence reads: CASSVGGTVSGNTIYF. The CDR3 DNA is TGTGCCAGCAGCGTAGGAGGGACCGTGAGTGGAAACACCATATATTTT.

V is TRBV28 and J is TRBJ1-5, with a tentative D call TRBD1 (5 bases). The CDR3 contains 15 residues. Germline CDR1 is MDHEN and CDR2 is SYDVKM. V was pared by 7 bases and J by 3 bases, with 16 bases between. The CDR3 DNA is TGTGCCAGCACTCACCGGGGGGTTTCCAATCAGCCCCAGCATTTT. The encoded protein is CASTHRGVSNQPQHF. Full variable domain (remainder filled in from reference TRBV28 and TRBJ1-5): DVKVTQSSRYLVKRTGEKVFLECVQDMDHENMFWYRQDPGLGLRLIYFSYDVKMKEKGDIPEGYSVSREKKERFSLILESASTNQTSMYLCASTHRGVSNQPQHFGDGTRLSIL.

The chain has TRBV5-1 and TRBJ1-4; 8 nucleotides line up with TRBD1. This CDR3 has 15 amino acids. V lost 3 bases to trimming and J lost 5 bases; unmatched junction nucleotides: 6. The V gene's germline CDR1 is SGHRS and CDR2 YFSETQ. CDR3 sequence (DNA): TGCGCCAGCAGCTCCCAGGGGGCGAGGAATGAAAAACTGTTTTTT. Encoded protein: CASSSQGARNEKLFF.

The genes are TRBV10-3 and TRBJ1-1, with 7 bases lining up with TRBD1. Trimming took 10 bases from V and 2 from J; bases not matched to a gene: 7. The CDR3 loop spans 13 amino acids. Germline V gene sequence: CDR1 ENHRY, CDR2 SYGVKD. The CDR3 region is CATQDRSNTEAFF. CDR3 DNA sequence: TGTGCCACCCAGGACAGGAGTAACACTGAAGCTTTCTTT.